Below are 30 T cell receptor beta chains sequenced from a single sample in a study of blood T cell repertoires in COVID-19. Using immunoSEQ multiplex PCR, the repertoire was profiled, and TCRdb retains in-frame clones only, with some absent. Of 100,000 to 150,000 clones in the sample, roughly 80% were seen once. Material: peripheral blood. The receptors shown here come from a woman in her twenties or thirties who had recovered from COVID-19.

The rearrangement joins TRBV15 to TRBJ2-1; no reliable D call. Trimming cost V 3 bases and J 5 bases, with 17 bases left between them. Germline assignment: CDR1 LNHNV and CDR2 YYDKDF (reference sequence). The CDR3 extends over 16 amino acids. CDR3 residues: CATSRELYPVDNEQFF. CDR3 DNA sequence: TGTGCCACCAGCAGGGAGCTCTATCCGGTGGACAATGAGCAGTTCTTC.

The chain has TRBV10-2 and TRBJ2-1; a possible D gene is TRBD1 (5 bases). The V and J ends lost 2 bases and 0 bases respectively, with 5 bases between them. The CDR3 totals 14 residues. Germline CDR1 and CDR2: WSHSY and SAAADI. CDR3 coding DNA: TGCGCCAGCAGTGAGCAGGGCTCCTACAATGAGCAGTTCTTC. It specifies CASSEQGSYNEQFF.

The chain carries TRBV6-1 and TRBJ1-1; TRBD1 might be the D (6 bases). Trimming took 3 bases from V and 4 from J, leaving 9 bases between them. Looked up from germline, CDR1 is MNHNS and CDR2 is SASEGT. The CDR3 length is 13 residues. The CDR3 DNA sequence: TGTGCCAGCAGTGACCAAGGGGGCACTGAAGCTTTCTTT. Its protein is CASSDQGGTEAFF.

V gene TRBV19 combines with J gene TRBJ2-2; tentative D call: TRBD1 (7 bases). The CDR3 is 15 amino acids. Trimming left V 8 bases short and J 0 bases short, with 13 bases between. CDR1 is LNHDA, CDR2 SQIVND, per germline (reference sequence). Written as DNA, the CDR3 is TGTGCCAGTTGCGGGACAGATACGAACACCGGGGAGCTGTTTTTT. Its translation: CASCGTDTNTGELFF.

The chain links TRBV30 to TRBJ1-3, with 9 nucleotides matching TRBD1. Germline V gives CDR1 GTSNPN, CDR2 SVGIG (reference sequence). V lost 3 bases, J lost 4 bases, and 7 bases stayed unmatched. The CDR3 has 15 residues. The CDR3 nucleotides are TGTGCCTGGAGCCGACCACAGGGGGCCGGAAACACCATATATTTT. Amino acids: CAWSRPQGAGNTIYF. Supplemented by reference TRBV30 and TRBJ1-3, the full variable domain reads SQTIHQWPATLVQPVGSPLSLECTVEGTSNPNLYWYRQAAGRGLQLLFYSVGIGQISSEVPQNLSASRPQDRQFILSSKKLLLSDSGFYLCAWSRPQGAGNTIYFGEGSWLTVV.

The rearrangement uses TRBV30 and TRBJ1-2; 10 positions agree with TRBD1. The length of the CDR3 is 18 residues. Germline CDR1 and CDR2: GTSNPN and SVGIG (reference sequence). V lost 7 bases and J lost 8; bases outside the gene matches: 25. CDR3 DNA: TGTGCCTTAAAACCCGGGATATGGGGGACAGGGGTAACAAAAGGCTACACCTTC. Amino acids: CALKPGIWGTGVTKGYTF.

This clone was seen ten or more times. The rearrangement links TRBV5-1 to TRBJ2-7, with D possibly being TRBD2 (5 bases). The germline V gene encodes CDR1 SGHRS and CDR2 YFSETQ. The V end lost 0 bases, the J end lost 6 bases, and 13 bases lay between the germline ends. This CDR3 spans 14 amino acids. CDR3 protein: CASSLAPGIAEQYF. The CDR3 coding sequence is TGCGCCAGCAGCTTGGCGCCGGGGATTGCCGAGCAGTACTTC.

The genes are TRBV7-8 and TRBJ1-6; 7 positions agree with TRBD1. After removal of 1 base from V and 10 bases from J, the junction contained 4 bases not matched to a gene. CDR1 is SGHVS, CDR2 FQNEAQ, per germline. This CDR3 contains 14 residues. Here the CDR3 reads CASSLGTGGSPLHF. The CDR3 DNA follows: TGTGCCAGCAGCTTAGGGACAGGCGGATCACCCCTCCACTTT. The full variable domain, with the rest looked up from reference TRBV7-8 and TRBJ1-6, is GAGVSQSPRYKVAKRGQDVALRCDPISGHVSLFWYQQALGQGPEFLTYFQNEAQLDKSGLPSDRFFAERPEGSVSTLKIQRTQQEDSAVYLCASSLGTGGSPLHFGNGTRLTVT.

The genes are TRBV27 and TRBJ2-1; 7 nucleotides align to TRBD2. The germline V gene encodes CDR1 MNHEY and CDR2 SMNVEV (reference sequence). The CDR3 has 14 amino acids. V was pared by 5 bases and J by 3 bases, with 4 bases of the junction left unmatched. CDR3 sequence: CASSPRTSYNEQFF. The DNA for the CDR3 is TGTGCCAGCAGTCCTAGGACTAGCTACAATGAGCAGTTCTTC.

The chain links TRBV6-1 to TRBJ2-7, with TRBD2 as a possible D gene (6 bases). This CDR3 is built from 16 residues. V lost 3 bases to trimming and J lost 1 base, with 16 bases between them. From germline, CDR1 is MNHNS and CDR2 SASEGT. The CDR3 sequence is CASSDPGGGTSYEQYF. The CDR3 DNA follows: TGTGCCAGCAGTGACCCCGGGGGAGGAACTTCCTACGAGCAGTACTTC.

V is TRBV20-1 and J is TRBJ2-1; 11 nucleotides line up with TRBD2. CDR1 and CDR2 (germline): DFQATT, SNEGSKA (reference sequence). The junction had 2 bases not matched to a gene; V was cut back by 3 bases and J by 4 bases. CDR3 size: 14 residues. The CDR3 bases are TGCAGTGCTAGTAGCGGGAGGGCTTACAATGAGCAGTTCTTC. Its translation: CSASSGRAYNEQFF.

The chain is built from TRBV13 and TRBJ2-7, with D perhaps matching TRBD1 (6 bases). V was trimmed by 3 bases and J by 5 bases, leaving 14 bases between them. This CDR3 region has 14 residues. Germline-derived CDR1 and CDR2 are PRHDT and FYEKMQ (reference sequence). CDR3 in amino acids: CASSFFNRVDEQYF. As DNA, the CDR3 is TGTGCCAGCAGCTTTTTTAACAGGGTTGACGAGCAGTACTTC.

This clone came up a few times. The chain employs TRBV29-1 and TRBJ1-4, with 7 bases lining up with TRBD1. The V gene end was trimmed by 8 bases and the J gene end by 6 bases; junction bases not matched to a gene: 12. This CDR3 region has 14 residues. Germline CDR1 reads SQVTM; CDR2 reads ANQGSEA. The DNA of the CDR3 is TGCAGCTCGGCTCTAAGGGGGCGGGATGAAAAACTGTTTTTT. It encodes CSSALRGRDEKLFF.

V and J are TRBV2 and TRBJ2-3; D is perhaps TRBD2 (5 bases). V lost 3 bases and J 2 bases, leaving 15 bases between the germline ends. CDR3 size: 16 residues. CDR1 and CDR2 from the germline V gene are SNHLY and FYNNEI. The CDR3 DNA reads TGTGCCAGCAGTGACGGGGTCCTGAGGGACACAGATACGCAGTATTTT. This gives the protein CASSDGVLRDTDTQYF.

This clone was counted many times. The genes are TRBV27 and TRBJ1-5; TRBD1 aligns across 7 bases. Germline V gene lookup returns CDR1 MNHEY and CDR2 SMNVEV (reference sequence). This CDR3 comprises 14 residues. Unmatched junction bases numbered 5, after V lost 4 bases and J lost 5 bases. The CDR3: CASSSYGTDQPQHF. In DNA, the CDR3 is TGTGCCAGCAGTTCGTACGGGACAGATCAGCCCCAGCATTTT.

The CDR3 region has the DNA TGTGCCAGCAGCACCAAACAGGACACCGGGGAGCTGTTTTTT. This gives the protein CASSTKQDTGELFF. The V call is TRBV21-1, the J call TRBJ2-2; whether TRBD1, the table's D call, matches the DNA was not checked. TRBV21-1 represents a pseudogene. This CDR3 contains 14 residues.

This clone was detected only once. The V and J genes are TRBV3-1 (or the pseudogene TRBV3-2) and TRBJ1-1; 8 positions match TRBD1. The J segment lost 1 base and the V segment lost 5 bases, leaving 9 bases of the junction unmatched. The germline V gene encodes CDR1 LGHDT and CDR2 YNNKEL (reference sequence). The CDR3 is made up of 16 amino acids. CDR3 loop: CASSDDGQGRNTEAFF. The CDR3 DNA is TGTGCCAGCAGCGATGACGGACAGGGTAGGAACACTGAAGCTTTCTTT.

CDR3 protein: CSASYNSYEQYF. Here the CDR3 DNA reads TGCAGTGCTAGTTACAACTCCTACGAGCAGTACTTC. The chain is built from TRBV20-1 and TRBJ2-7, with D unclear. This CDR3 comprises 12 residues. With 3 bases removed from V and 0 bases from J, the gap between germline ends came to 6 bases. From germline, CDR1 is DFQATT and CDR2 SNEGSKA (reference sequence).

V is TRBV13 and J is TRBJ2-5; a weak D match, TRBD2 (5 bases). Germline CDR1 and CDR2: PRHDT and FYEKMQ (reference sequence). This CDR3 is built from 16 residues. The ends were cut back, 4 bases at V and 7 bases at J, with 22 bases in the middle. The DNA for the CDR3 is TGTGCCAGCAGCTGGAGGACTGCGGGCGATCGAGGGACCCAGTACTTC. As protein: CASSWRTAGDRGTQYF. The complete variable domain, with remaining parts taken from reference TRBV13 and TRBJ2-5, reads AAGVIQSPRHLIKEKRETATLKCYPIPRHDTVYWYQQGPGQDPQFLISFYEKMQSDKGSIPDRFSAQQFSDYHSELNMSSLELGDSALYFCASSWRTAGDRGTQYFGPGTRLLVL.

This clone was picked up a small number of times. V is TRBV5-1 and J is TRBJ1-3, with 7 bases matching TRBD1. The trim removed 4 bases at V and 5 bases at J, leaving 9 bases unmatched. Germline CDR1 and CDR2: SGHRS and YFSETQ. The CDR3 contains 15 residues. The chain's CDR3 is CASSKNSDRRNTIYF. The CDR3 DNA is TGCGCCAGCAGCAAAAACTCGGACAGGAGAAACACCATATATTTT.

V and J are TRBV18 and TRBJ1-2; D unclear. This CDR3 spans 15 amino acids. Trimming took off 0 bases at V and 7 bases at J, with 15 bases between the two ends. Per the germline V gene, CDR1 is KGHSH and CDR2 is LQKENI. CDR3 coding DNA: TGTGCCAGCTCACCACCGCACCTTCCATATAGTGGCTACACCTTC. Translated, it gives CASSPPHLPYSGYTF.

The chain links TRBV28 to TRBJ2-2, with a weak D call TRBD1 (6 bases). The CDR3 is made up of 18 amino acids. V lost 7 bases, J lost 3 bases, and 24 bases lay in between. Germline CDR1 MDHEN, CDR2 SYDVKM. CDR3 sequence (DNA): TGTGCCAGCAACCCTACCTCTGGGAAGGGGGTCCACACCGGGGAGCTGTTTTTT. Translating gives CASNPTSGKGVHTGELFF. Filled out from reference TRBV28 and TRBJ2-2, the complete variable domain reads DVKVTQSSRYLVKRTGEKVFLECVQDMDHENMFWYRQDPGLGLRLIYFSYDVKMKEKGDIPEGYSVSREKKERFSLILESASTNQTSMYLCASNPTSGKGVHTGELFFGEGSRLTVL.

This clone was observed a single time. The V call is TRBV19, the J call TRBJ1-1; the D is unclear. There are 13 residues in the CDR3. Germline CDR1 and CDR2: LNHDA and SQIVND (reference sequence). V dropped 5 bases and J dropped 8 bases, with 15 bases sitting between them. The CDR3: CASSRRALTEAFF. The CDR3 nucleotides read TGTGCCAGTAGTCGGAGGGCCTTGACCGAAGCTTTCTTT.

CDR3 amino acids: CASSCPYYANYGYTF. CDR3 in DNA: TGTGCCAGCAGCTGTCCTTATTATGCTAACTATGGCTACACCTTC. The gene calls are TRBV21-1 and TRBJ1-2. TRBV21-1 has pseudogene status. The CDR3 runs 15 residues.

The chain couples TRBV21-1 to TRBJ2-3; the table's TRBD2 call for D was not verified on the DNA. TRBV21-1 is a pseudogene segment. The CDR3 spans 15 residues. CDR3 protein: CACRVETHKQDTQYF. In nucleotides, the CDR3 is TGTGCCTGCAGAGTGGAGACTCATAAACAAGATACGCAGTATTTT.

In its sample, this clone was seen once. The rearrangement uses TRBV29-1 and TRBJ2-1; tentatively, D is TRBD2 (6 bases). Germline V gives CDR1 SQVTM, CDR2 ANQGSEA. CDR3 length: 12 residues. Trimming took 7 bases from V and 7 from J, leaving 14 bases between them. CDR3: CSGFRDWNEQFF. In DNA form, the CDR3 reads TGCAGCGGTTTCCGGGACTGGAATGAGCAGTTCTTC.

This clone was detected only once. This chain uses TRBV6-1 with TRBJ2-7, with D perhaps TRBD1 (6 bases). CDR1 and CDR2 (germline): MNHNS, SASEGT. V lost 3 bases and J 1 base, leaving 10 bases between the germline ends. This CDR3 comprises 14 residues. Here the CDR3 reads CASSDRGTSYEQYF. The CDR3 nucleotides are TGTGCCAGCAGTGATAGGGGGACGTCCTACGAGCAGTACTTC.

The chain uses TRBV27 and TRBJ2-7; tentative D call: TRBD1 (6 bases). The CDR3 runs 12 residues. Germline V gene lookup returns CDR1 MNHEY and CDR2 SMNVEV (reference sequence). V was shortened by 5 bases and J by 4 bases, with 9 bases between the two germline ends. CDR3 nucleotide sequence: TGTGCCAGCAGTCCAGGGGAATACGAGCAGTACTTC. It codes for CASSPGEYEQYF.

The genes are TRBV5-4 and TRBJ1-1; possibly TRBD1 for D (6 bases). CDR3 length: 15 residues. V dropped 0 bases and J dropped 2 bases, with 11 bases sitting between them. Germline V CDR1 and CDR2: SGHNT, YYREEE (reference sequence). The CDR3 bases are TGTGCCAGCAGCTTGGCCGGGGGGCCTAACACTGAAGCTTTCTTT. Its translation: CASSLAGGPNTEAFF.

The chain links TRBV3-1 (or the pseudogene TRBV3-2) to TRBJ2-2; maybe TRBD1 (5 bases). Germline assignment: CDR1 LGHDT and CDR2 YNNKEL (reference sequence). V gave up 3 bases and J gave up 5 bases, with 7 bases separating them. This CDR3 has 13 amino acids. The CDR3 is CASSHRATGELFF. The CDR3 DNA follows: TGTGCCAGCAGCCACAGGGCTACCGGGGAGCTGTTTTTT.